Below are 24 T cell receptor beta chains sequenced from a single sample in a study of T cell responses to AZD1222 COVID-19 vaccine. TCRdb's table, derived via immunoSEQ multiplex PCR, lists solely in-frame clones and lacks some. The table includes more than 110,000 clones, roughly 90% detected once. The input for sequencing was peripheral blood, taken on day 0 of AZD1222 vaccination. These receptors all come from an adult in good health.

The chain joins TRBV2 to TRBJ1-1; 9 bases are shared with TRBD1. The CDR3 length is 15 residues. CDR1 and CDR2 (germline): SNHLY, FYNNEI. V lost 0 bases and J lost 3; bases outside the gene matches: 2. CDR3 bases: TGTGCCAGCAGTGAAGCGACAGGGGGTCACACTGAAGCTTTCTTT. Protein sequence: CASSEATGGHTEAFF.

The chain carries TRBV28 and TRBJ2-1; D is perhaps TRBD1 (5 bases). The CDR3 covers 14 residues. V lost 9 bases and J 0 bases, leaving 12 bases between the germline ends. CDR1 and CDR2 from the germline V gene are MDHEN and SYDVKM. The chain's CDR3 is CASRYRSSYNEQFF. The CDR3 DNA is TGTGCCAGTAGATACAGGAGCTCCTACAATGAGCAGTTCTTC.

This rearrangement joins TRBV18 to TRBJ1-6; D gene uncertain. Germline CDR1 KGHSH, CDR2 LQKENI. The CDR3 loop spans 15 amino acids. V was trimmed by 1 base and J by 5 bases, leaving 9 bases between them. CDR3: CASSPQASDNSPLHF. The CDR3 nucleotides are TGTGCCAGCTCACCACAGGCATCCGATAATTCACCCCTCCACTTT.

This chain uses TRBV30 with TRBJ2-1; 14 bases line up with TRBD2. The V gene end was trimmed by 1 base and the J gene end by 7 bases; junction bases not matched to a gene: 9. In germline, CDR1 is GTSNPN, CDR2 SVGIG (reference sequence). The CDR3 totals 17 residues. The CDR3 loop reads CAWSARLAGGPGNEQFF. The CDR3 region has the DNA TGTGCCTGGAGTGCCCGACTAGCGGGAGGGCCGGGTAATGAGCAGTTCTTC.

This clone was detected once. V and J are TRBV14 and TRBJ2-3; perhaps TRBD1 as D (6 bases). Trimming left V 0 bases short and J 2 bases short, with 12 bases between. Looked up from germline, CDR1 is SGHDN and CDR2 is FVKESK. This CDR3 spans 16 amino acids. The CDR3 nucleotides are TGTGCCAGCAGCCAAGAGGGCAGGGGTTACACAGATACGCAGTATTTT. Translating gives CASSQEGRGYTDTQYF.

The chain has TRBV7-2 and TRBJ2-5; unclear D gene. Germline values: CDR1 SGHTA, CDR2 FQGNSA. The V and J ends lost 1 base and 2 bases respectively, with 11 bases between them. CDR3 length: 15 amino acids. The CDR3 region has the DNA TGTGCCAGCAGCTTAGAATCGAGTGTACAAGAGACCCAGTACTTC. Translation gives CASSLESSVQETQYF.

The gene calls are TRBV5-1 and TRBJ1-1; D not certain. This CDR3 is built from 13 residues. Germline loops: CDR1 SGHRS, CDR2 YFSETQ. V lost 5 bases to trimming and J lost 0 bases, with 8 bases between them. CDR3 sequence reads: CASRQTMNTEAFF. Here the CDR3 DNA reads TGCGCCAGCAGACAAACCATGAACACTGAAGCTTTCTTT.

This clone was seen more than once but under ten times. The chain has TRBV19 and TRBJ1-2; the D gene is possibly TRBD1 (5 bases). Germline V gene lookup returns CDR1 LNHDA and CDR2 SQIVND (reference sequence). This CDR3 contains 12 residues. The ends were cut back, 5 bases at V and 7 bases at J, with 11 bases in the middle. CDR3 DNA: TGTGCCAGTAGTCCGGCAGGGACTGGCTACACCTTC. Residues: CASSPAGTGYTF.

The genes are TRBV28 and TRBJ1-4, with D hard to call. Per the germline V gene, CDR1 is MDHEN and CDR2 is SYDVKM. V was pared by 2 bases and J by 8 bases, with 12 bases between. CDR3 size: 14 residues. CDR3 in DNA: TGTGCCAGCAGTTTACGGGATGTTGGGGAAAAACTGTTTTTT. Amino acids: CASSLRDVGEKLFF.

V is TRBV18 and J is TRBJ1-1; D possibly corresponds to TRBD1 (6 bases). The germline gives CDR1 KGHSH, CDR2 LQKENI. The CDR3 spans 17 residues. The V and J ends lost 0 bases and 2 bases respectively, with 16 bases between them. CDR3 amino acids: CASSPPRSGDRNTEAFF. Written as DNA, the CDR3 is TGTGCCAGCTCACCACCAAGGTCAGGGGACCGAAACACTGAAGCTTTCTTT.

This clone was recorded once. The chain couples TRBV30 to TRBJ1-5; TRBD1 is a possible D gene (6 bases). The V end was cut by 1 base, the J end by 4 bases, with 11 bases between. This CDR3 is 14 amino acids long. CDR1 is GTSNPN and CDR2 is SVGIG in the germline V gene (reference sequence). CDR3 sequence (DNA): TGTGCCTGGAGTGATGGAACAGGGAATCAGCCCCAGCATTTT. Translation: CAWSDGTGNQPQHF.

The V gene is TRBV19, the J gene TRBJ1-4, with D possibly being TRBD1 (5 bases). This CDR3 region has 18 residues. From germline, CDR1 is LNHDA and CDR2 SQIVND (reference sequence). The V and J ends lost 5 bases and 0 bases respectively, with 19 bases between them. The CDR3 spells CASSGRTGTEATNEKLFF. The CDR3 coding sequence is TGTGCCAGTAGTGGACGCACCGGGACCGAAGCAACTAATGAAAAACTGTTTTTT.

The genes are TRBV2 and TRBJ1-5; TRBD1 is a possible D gene (6 bases). The germline V gene encodes CDR1 SNHLY and CDR2 FYNNEI. Trimming took off 7 bases at V and 0 bases at J, with 7 bases between the two ends. The CDR3 covers 13 residues. Here the CDR3 reads CASKGDSNQPQHF. The CDR3, as DNA: TGTGCCAGCAAGGGGGATAGCAATCAGCCCCAGCATTTT.

The chain combines TRBV7-2 with TRBJ2-1; TRBD1 aligns across 8 bases. The CDR3 consists of 14 residues. In germline, CDR1 is SGHTA, CDR2 FQGNSA. After removal of 4 bases from V and 7 bases from J, the junction contained 6 bases not matched to a gene. CDR3 protein: CASSSRQGMNEQFF. CDR3 nucleotide sequence: TGTGCCAGCAGCTCGAGACAGGGGATGAATGAGCAGTTCTTC.

The chain couples TRBV30 to TRBJ2-7; 15 nucleotides match TRBD2. CDR1 is GTSNPN, CDR2 SVGIG, per germline (reference sequence). V shed 4 bases and J 9 bases; nucleotides not matched to a gene: 10. The CDR3 loop spans 15 amino acids. CDR3 region: CAWTFGTSGRFAQYF. In DNA form, the CDR3 reads TGTGCCTGGACGTTCGGGACTAGCGGGAGGTTCGCGCAGTACTTC.

The V gene is TRBV9, the J gene TRBJ2-1, with TRBD2 as a possible D gene (6 bases). In germline, CDR1 is SGDLS, CDR2 YYNGEE. Trimming left V 0 bases short and J 6 bases short, with 13 bases between. The CDR3 is 15 amino acids. The CDR3 DNA reads TGTGCCAGCAGCGTAGTAGCGGAGTGGGGCAATGAGCAGTTCTTC. This sequence encodes CASSVVAEWGNEQFF.

J is TRBJ2-2 and V is TRBV11-3; D gene ambiguous. Trimming removed 3 bases at V and 1 base at J, with 3 bases between. Germline assignment: CDR1 SGHNT and CDR2 YENEEA. The CDR3 extends over 13 amino acids. CDR3 DNA: TGTGCCAGCAGCTTGGAGAACACCGGGGAGCTGTTTTTT. Protein product: CASSLENTGELFF.

The V gene is TRBV4-1, the J gene TRBJ2-7; weak D call: TRBD1 (5 bases). The CDR3 is made up of 15 amino acids. Per germline, CDR1 MGHRA and CDR2 YSYEKL. V was pared by 1 base and J by 3 bases, with 13 bases between. This CDR3 reads CASSQAQGRNYEQYF. The CDR3 DNA reads TGCGCCAGCAGCCAAGCCCAGGGAAGAAACTACGAGCAGTACTTC.

The CDR3 bases are TGTGCCAGCAGCGTAGGAAGTTCGGGCCGGGAGACCCAGTACTTC. It specifies CASSVGSSGRETQYF. The chain has TRBV9 and TRBJ2-5; D is ambiguous. This CDR3 region has 15 residues. CDR1 and CDR2 (germline): SGDLS, YYNGEE. The ends were cut back, 0 bases at V and 5 bases at J, with 14 bases in the middle.

The chain carries TRBV10-3 and TRBJ2-1, with TRBD2 matching 8 bases. CDR3 length equals 11 residues. Germline V gene sequence: CDR1 ENHRY, CDR2 SYGVKD. After removal of 10 bases from V and 9 bases from J, the junction contained 5 bases not matched to a gene. The CDR3 protein is CATEAGAEQFF. The CDR3 region has the DNA TGTGCCACCGAAGCGGGAGCTGAGCAGTTCTTC.

The V gene is TRBV4-1, the J gene TRBJ1-3, with D possibly TRBD1 on 6 matching bases. V dropped 0 bases and J dropped 2 bases, with 11 bases sitting between them. The CDR3 consists of 16 residues. Germline assignment: CDR1 MGHRA and CDR2 YSYEKL. The CDR3 sequence is CASSQDWGAAGNTIYF. Written as DNA, the CDR3 is TGCGCCAGCAGCCAAGATTGGGGGGCGGCTGGAAACACCATATATTTT.

The chain couples TRBV7-9 to TRBJ1-1, with D unclear. Germline V CDR1 and CDR2: SEHNR, FQNEAQ (reference sequence). The CDR3 is 16 residues long. V shed 2 bases and J shed 0 bases, with 13 bases lying between them. The CDR3 DNA follows: TGTGCCAGCAGCTTATGGGCCAGGCCTTTGAACACTGAAGCTTTCTTT. This translates into CASSLWARPLNTEAFF.

This clone was seen a handful of times. The rearrangement joins TRBV4-1 to TRBJ1-2; 8 nucleotides agree with TRBD1. The CDR3 covers 15 residues. Trimming at V came to 1 base and at J to 2 bases, leaving 3 bases not matched to a gene. Germline loops: CDR1 MGHRA, CDR2 YSYEKL. CDR3: CASSQAGQGNYGYTF. DNA for the CDR3: TGCGCCAGCAGCCAAGCTGGACAGGGAAACTATGGCTACACCTTC.

The gene calls are TRBV18 and TRBJ2-7; TRBD2 matches at 10 bases. The CDR3 extends over 18 amino acids. V lost 3 bases to trimming and J lost 3 bases; unmatched junction nucleotides: 14. Germline V CDR1 and CDR2: KGHSH, LQKENI. CDR3 sequence: CASSPRLLGASGSYEQYF. CDR3 nucleotide sequence: TGTGCCAGCTCACCGCGACTGCTGGGAGCTAGCGGGAGCTACGAGCAGTACTTC.